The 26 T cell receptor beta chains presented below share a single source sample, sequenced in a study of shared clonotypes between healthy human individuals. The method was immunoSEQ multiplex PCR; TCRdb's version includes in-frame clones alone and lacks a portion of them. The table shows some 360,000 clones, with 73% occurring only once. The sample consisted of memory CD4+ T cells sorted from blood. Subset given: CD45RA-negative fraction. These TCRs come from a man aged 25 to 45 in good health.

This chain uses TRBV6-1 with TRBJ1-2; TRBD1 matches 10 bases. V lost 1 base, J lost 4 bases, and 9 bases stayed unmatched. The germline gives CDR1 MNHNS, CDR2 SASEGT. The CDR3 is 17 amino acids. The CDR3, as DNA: TGTGCCAGCAGTGAAGACTCCCCCGGGACAGGGGCCTATGGCTACACCTTC. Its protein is CASSEDSPGTGAYGYTF.

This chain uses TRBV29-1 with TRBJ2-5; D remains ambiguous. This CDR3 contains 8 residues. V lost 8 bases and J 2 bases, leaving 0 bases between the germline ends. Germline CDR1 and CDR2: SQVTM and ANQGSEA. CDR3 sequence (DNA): TGCAGCCAAGAGACCCAGTACTTC. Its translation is CSQETQYF.

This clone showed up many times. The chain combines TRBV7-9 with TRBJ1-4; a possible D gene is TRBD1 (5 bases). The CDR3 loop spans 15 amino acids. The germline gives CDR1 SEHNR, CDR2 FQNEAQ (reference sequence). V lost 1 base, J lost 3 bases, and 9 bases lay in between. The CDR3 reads CASSLEGNSNEKLFF. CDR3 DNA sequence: TGTGCCAGCAGCTTAGAGGGGAATTCTAATGAAAAACTGTTTTTT.

CDR3 sequence reads: CASSFGRANYGYTF. The CDR3 nucleotides read TGTGCCAGCAGCTTTGGGAGAGCTAACTATGGCTACACCTTC. The genes are TRBV7-9 and TRBJ1-2; no firm D call. This CDR3 has 14 amino acids. Germline CDR1 is SEHNR and CDR2 is FQNEAQ (reference sequence). V was trimmed by 3 bases and J by 0 bases, leaving 8 bases between them.

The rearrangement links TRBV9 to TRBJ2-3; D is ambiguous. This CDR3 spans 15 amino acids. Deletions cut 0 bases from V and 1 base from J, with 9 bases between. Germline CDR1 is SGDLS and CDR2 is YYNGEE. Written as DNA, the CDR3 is TGTGCCAGCAGCGTAGCCGGCGGTCGCACAGATACGCAGTATTTT. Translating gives CASSVAGGRTDTQYF.

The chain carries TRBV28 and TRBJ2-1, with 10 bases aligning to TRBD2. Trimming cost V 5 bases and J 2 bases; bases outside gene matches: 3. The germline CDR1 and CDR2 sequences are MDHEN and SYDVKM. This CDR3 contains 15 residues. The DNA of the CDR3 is TGTGCCAGCAGTATACTAGCGGGACCCTACAATGAGCAGTTCTTC. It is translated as CASSILAGPYNEQFF.

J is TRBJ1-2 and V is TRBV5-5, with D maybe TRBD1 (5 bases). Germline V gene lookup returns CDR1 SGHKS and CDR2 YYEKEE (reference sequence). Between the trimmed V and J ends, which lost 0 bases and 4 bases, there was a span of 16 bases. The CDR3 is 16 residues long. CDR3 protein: CASSLGGDGRLYGYTF. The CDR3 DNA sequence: TGTGCCAGCAGCTTGGGTGGGGACGGCCGCCTCTATGGCTACACCTTC. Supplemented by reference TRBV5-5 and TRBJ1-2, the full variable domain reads DAGVTQSPTHLIKTRGQQVTLRCSPISGHKSVSWYQQVLGQGPQFIFQYYEKEERGRGNFPDRFSARQFPNYSSELNVNALLLGDSALYLCASSLGGDGRLYGYTFGSGTRLTVV.

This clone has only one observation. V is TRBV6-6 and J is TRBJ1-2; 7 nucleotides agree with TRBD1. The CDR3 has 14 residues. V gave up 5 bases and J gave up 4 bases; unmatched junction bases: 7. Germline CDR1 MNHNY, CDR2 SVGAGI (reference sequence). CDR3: CASSQEGTAYGYTF. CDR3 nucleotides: TGTGCCAGCAGTCAAGAGGGGACAGCCTATGGCTACACCTTC.

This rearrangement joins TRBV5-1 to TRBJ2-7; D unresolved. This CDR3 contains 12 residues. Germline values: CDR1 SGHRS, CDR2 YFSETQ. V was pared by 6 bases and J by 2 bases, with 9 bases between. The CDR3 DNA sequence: TGCGCCAGCACCCCGTCCGCCTACGAGCAGTACTTC. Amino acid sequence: CASTPSAYEQYF.

This chain's CDR3 is CASGQGTQNAEAFF. CDR3 DNA: TGTGCCAGCGGACAGGGAACTCAAAACGCTGAAGCTTTCTTT. The chain has TRBV27 and TRBJ1-1; 8 nucleotides match TRBD1. Per the germline V gene, CDR1 is MNHEY and CDR2 is SMNVEV (reference sequence). V lost 8 bases and J lost 6; bases outside the gene matches: 11. The CDR3 runs to 14 residues.

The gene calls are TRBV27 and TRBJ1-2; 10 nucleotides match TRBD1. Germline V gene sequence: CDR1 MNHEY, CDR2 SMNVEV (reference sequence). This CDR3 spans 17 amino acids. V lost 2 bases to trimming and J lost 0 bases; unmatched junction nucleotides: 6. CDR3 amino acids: CASSLLSGQGSNYGYTF. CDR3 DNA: TGTGCCAGCAGTTTACTCTCGGGACAGGGGTCTAACTATGGCTACACCTTC.

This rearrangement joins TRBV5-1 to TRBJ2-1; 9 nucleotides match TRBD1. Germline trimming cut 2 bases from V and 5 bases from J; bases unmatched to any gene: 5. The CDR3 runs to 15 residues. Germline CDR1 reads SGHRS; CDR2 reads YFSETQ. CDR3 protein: CASSLGTGHDNEQFF. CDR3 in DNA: TGCGCCAGCAGCTTAGGGACAGGGCACGACAATGAGCAGTTCTTC.

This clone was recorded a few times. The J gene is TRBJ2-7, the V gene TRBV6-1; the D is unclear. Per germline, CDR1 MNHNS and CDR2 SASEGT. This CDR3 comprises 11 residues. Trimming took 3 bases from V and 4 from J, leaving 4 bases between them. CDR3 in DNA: TGTGCCAGCAGTGACAGGTACGAGCAGTACTTC. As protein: CASSDRYEQYF.

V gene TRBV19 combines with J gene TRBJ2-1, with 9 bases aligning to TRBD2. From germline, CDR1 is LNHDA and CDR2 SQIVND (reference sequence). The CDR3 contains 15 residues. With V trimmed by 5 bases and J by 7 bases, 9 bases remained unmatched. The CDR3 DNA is TGTGCCAGTAGTGGTAGTCTAGCGGGGAGAAATGAGCAGTTCTTC. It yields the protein CASSGSLAGRNEQFF. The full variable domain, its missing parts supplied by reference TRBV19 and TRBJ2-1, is DGGITQSPKYLFRKEGQNVTLSCEQNLNHDAMYWYRQDPGQGLRLIYYSQIVNDFQKGDIAEGYSVSREKKESFPLTVTSAQKNPTAFYLCASSGSLAGRNEQFFGPGTRLTVL.

CDR3 loop: CASSGFRQYQPQHF. The CDR3 nucleotides are TGTGCCAGCAGTGGATTCCGACAGTATCAGCCCCAGCATTTT. The V and J genes are TRBV6-1 and TRBJ1-5, with D possibly being TRBD1 (5 bases). The CDR3 sequence is 14 residues long. CDR1 and CDR2 from the germline V gene are MNHNS and SASEGT. V shed 4 bases and J shed 5 bases, with 12 bases lying between them.

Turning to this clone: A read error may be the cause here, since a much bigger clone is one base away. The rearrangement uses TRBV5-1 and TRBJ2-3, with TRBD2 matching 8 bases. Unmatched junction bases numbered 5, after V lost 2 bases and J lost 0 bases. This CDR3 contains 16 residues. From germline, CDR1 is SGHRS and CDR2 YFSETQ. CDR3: CASSFSGTRSTDTQYF. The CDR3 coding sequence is TGCGCCAGCAGCTTCAGCGGGACTAGAAGCACAGATACGCAGTATTTT.

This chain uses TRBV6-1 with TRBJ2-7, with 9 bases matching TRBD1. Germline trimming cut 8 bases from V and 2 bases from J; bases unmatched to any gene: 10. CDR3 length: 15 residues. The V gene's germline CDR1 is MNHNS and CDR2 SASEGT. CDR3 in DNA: TGTGCCAGCTCTAAGTCCGGGACAGGGACCTACGAGCAGTACTTC. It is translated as CASSKSGTGTYEQYF.

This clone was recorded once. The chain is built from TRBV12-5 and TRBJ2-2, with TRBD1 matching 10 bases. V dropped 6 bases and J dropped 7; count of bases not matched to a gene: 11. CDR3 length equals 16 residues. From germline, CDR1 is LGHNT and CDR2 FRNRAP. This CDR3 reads CASGLGQGVGGGELFF. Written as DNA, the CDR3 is TGTGCTAGTGGCCTCGGACAGGGGGTAGGTGGCGGGGAGCTGTTTTTT.

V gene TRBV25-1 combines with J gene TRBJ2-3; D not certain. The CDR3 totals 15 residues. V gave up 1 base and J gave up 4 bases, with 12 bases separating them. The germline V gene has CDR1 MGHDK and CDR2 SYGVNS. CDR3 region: CASSEFLGSADTQYF. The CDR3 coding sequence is TGTGCCAGCAGTGAATTCCTCGGGTCCGCAGATACGCAGTATTTT.

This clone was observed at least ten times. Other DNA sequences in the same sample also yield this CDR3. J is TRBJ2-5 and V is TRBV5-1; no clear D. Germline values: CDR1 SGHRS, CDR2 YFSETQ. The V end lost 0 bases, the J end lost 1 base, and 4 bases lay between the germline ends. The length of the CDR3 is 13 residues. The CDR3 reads CASSLAVQETQYF. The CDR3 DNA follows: TGCGCCAGCAGCTTGGCTGTCCAAGAGACCCAGTACTTC.

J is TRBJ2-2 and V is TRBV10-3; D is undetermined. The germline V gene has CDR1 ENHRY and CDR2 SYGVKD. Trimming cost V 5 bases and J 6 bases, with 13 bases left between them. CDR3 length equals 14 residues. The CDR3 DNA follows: TGTGCCATCAGTAATATGGTAACCGCCGGGGAGCTGTTTTTT. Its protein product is CAISNMVTAGELFF.

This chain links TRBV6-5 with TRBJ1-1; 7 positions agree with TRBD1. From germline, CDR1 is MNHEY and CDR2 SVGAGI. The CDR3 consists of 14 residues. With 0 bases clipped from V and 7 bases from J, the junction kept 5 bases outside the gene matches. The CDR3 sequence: CASSYSTGYNEAFF. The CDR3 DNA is TGTGCCAGCAGTTACTCGACAGGGTACAATGAAGCTTTCTTT.

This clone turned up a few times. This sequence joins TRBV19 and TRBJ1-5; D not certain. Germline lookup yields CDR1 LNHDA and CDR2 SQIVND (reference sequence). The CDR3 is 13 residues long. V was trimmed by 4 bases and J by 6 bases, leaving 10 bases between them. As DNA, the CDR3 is TGTGCCAGTAGTAGCTCCCTCTTTCAGCCCCAGCATTTT. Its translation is CASSSSLFQPQHF.

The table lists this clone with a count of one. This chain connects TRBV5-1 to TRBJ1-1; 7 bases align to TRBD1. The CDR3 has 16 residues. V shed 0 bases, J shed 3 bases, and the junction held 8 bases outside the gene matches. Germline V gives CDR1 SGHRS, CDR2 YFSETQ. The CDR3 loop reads CASSLGQGSLDTEAFF. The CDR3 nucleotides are TGCGCCAGCAGCTTGGGACAGGGAAGTTTGGACACTGAAGCTTTCTTT.

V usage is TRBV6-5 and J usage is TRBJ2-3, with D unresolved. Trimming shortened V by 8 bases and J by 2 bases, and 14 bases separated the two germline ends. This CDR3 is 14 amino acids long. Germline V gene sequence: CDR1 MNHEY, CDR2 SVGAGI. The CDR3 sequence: CASFPRGLTDTQYF. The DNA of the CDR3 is TGTGCCAGCTTTCCCCGAGGCCTCACAGATACGCAGTATTTT.

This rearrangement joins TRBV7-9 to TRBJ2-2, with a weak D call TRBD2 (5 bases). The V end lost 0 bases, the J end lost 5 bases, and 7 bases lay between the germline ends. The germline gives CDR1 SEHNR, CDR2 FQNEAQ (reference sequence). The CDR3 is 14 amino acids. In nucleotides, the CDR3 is TGTGCCAGCAGCTTAGCGGGAGTTACCGGGGAGCTGTTTTTT. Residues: CASSLAGVTGELFF.